The 32 T cell receptor beta chains below were found in one sample sequenced in a study of HIV-infected patients and healthy controls. All unsorted peripheral T cells were captured because whole blood was used without fractionation. Alpha and beta constant-region primers primed reverse transcription of approximately 460 ng RNA. Each of the alpha and beta chains got its own library through chain-specific third strand synthesis with indices. TCRdb itself ran the 5' RACE reads through MiXCR, one entry per CDR3 protein. The sample has about 9,300 distinct CDR3 sequences; approximately 5% are singletons. Sequenced sample: blood. These receptors all come from an adult in good health.

Within the sample, this clonotype is medium-sized. The genes are TRBV7-9 and TRBJ2-1, with D uncertain. CDR1 SEHNR and CDR2 FQNEAQ come from the germline V gene (reference sequence). The germline V and J ends were trimmed by 2 bases and 4 bases, with 9 bases remaining between them. The CDR3 length is 14 residues. CDR3 sequence (DNA): TGTGCCAGCAGCTTACCGACGGAGTACAATGAGCAGTTCTTC. Its protein is CASSLPTEYNEQFF.

The chain couples TRBV5-1 to TRBJ2-3; 7 bases map to TRBD1. V lost 0 bases, J lost 3 bases, and 4 bases stayed unmatched. Germline CDR1 reads SGHRS; CDR2 reads YFSETQ. This CDR3 has 15 residues. CDR3 protein: CASSLEGARTDTQYF. In nucleotides, the CDR3 is TGCGCCAGCAGCTTGGAGGGGGCGAGGACAGATACGCAGTATTTT.

The rearrangement uses TRBV12-3 or TRBV12-4 and TRBJ1-2; the D is unclear. The CDR3 extends over 13 amino acids. The V end was cut by 2 bases, the J end by 5 bases, with 9 bases between. The CDR3 sequence is CASSLSGTYGYTF. The CDR3 DNA follows: TGTGCCAGCAGTTTATCCGGAACATATGGCTACACCTTC.

The V call is TRBV6-5, the J call TRBJ1-2, with 9 bases matching TRBD1. There are 15 residues in the CDR3. V lost 2 bases to trimming and J lost 6 bases; unmatched junction nucleotides: 7. Germline V gives CDR1 MNHEY, CDR2 SVGAGI. CDR3 bases: TGTGCCAGCAGTTACAAACTCGGACAGGGGAATGGCTACACCTTC. Translating gives CASSYKLGQGNGYTF.

In its sample, this clonotype is medium-sized (0.01 to 0.1%). The chain joins TRBV3-1 to TRBJ2-1, with D possibly matching TRBD1 (6 bases). Trimming removed 5 bases at V and 7 bases at J, with 12 bases between. The CDR3 runs 13 residues. Per the germline V gene, CDR1 is LGHDT and CDR2 is YNNKEL (reference sequence). CDR3 amino acids: CASSSGAGNEQFF. As DNA, the CDR3 is TGTGCCAGCAGCTCAGGGGCCGGGAATGAGCAGTTCTTC.

This clonotype was seen many times. V usage is TRBV15 and J usage is TRBJ1-1, with D possibly TRBD1 on 5 matching bases. V was shortened by 7 bases and J by 1 base, with 16 bases between the two germline ends. Germline CDR1 and CDR2: LNHNV and YYDKDF (reference sequence). This CDR3 has 15 amino acids. The CDR3 reads CATNLGPGANTEAFF. The CDR3 coding sequence is TGTGCCACCAACCTGGGACCTGGAGCGAACACTGAAGCTTTCTTT.

This clonotype is classed as medium-sized. The V call is TRBV20-1, the J call TRBJ1-2, with D hard to call. Germline assignment: CDR1 DFQATT and CDR2 SNEGSKA (reference sequence). Trimming removed 3 bases from V and 12 bases from J, with 14 bases in between. CDR3 size: 11 residues. The CDR3 spells CSASGPSPDTF. The CDR3 DNA sequence: TGCAGTGCTAGCGGCCCATCCCCTGACACCTTC.

This clonotype ranks as medium-sized. This sequence joins TRBV20-1 and TRBJ2-1; D could derive from TRBD1 or TRBD2 (5 bases each). The CDR3 totals 12 residues. The germline V and J ends were trimmed by 7 bases and 0 bases, with 7 bases remaining between them. The V gene's germline CDR1 is DFQATT and CDR2 SNEGSKA (reference sequence). Here the CDR3 DNA reads TGCAGTGTCGGGACCTCCTACAATGAGCAGTTCTTC. Its protein product is CSVGTSYNEQFF.

This clonotype was observed at least ten times. The chain carries TRBV11-2 and TRBJ2-5; 7 nucleotides match TRBD1. This CDR3 comprises 13 residues. CDR1 is SGHAT, CDR2 FQNNGV, per germline. The V segment lost 5 bases and the J segment 5 bases; nucleotides outside the gene matches: 5. In DNA form, the CDR3 reads TGTGCCAGCAGCCTTGACAGGGCGGAGACCCAGTACTTC. Encoded protein: CASSLDRAETQYF.

This clonotype showed up many times. The chain couples TRBV23-1 to TRBJ2-3; 7 bases map to TRBD2. TRBV23-1 is an open reading frame whose function is uncertain. This CDR3 is 19 amino acids long. V shed 0 bases and J 3 bases; nucleotides not matched to a gene: 15. The CDR3, as DNA: TGCGCCAGCAGTCAATCGATGGCGGGAGATCCCTTGGGGACAGATACGCAGTATTTT. Its translation is CASSQSMAGDPLGTDTQYF.

This clonotype is termed medium-sized. The genes are TRBV28 and TRBJ2-3; D is ambiguous. The CDR3 loop spans 23 amino acids. CDR1 is MDHEN, CDR2 SYDVKM, per germline. Deletions cut 3 bases from V and 2 bases from J, with 36 bases between. The CDR3, as DNA: TGTGCCAGCAGTTTGGGCCCACTTAAACTAACTTACGATCCACCCGCGTTCACAGATACGCAGTATTTT. Its protein product is CASSLGPLKLTYDPPAFTDTQYF. The whole variable domain, remainder taken from reference TRBV28 and TRBJ2-3, is DVKVTQSSRYLVKRTGEKVFLECVQDMDHENMFWYRQDPGLGLRLIYFSYDVKMKEKGDIPEGYSVSREKKERFSLILESASTNQTSMYLCASSLGPLKLTYDPPAFTDTQYFGPGTRLTVL.

Sample share makes this clonotype medium-sized. The rearrangement links TRBV7-2 to TRBJ2-2; no clear D gene. The V gene's germline CDR1 is SGHTA and CDR2 FQGNSA. The CDR3 is made up of 16 amino acids. Trimming pared 1 base from V and 6 bases from J, leaving 15 bases between. CDR3 in amino acids: CASSLVGTSQAGELFF. The CDR3 coding sequence is TGTGCCAGCAGCTTAGTAGGTACTTCTCAAGCCGGGGAGCTGTTTTTT. Complete variable domain (other parts from reference TRBV7-2 and TRBJ2-2): GAGVSQSPSNKVTEKGKDVELRCDPISGHTALYWYRQSLGQGLEFLIYFQGNSAPDKSGLPSDRFSAERTGGSVSTLTIQRTQQEDSAVYLCASSLVGTSQAGELFFGEGSRLTVL.

This clonotype has at least ten counts. The chain combines TRBV3-1 with TRBJ2-5; no firm D call. V lost 1 base, J lost 14 bases, and 11 bases lay in between. The germline V gene has CDR1 LGHDT and CDR2 YNNKEL (reference sequence). There are 11 residues in the CDR3. The CDR3 loop reads CASSQAPVAYF. The CDR3 nucleotides read TGTGCCAGCAGCCAAGCCCCTGTCGCATACTTC.

This clonotype is medium-sized by share. The V gene is TRBV27, the J gene TRBJ1-1; D not resolved. The V end was cut by 6 bases, the J end by 0 bases, with 8 bases between. The CDR3 length is 13 residues. Germline assignment: CDR1 MNHEY and CDR2 SMNVEV (reference sequence). CDR3 in amino acids: CASRPNLNTEAFF. CDR3 nucleotides: TGTGCCAGCAGGCCCAATTTGAACACTGAAGCTTTCTTT.

This clonotype was detected ten times or more. J is TRBJ1-2 and V is TRBV5-4; 9 bases align to TRBD1. The CDR3 length is 13 residues. Germline CDR1 is SGHNT and CDR2 is YYREEE (reference sequence). The trim removed 4 bases at V and 6 bases at J, leaving 4 bases unmatched. Written as DNA, the CDR3 is TGTGCCAGCAGCCGGGACAGGGACGATGGCTACACCTTC. Its protein is CASSRDRDDGYTF.

This clonotype is medium-sized (0.01 to 0.1%) by share. The chain has TRBV7-9 and TRBJ2-3; D possibly uses TRBD1 or TRBD2 (5 bases each). The CDR3 contains 14 residues. Per germline, CDR1 SEHNR and CDR2 FQNEAQ (reference sequence). Trimming took 4 bases from V and 1 from J, leaving 9 bases between them. CDR3 protein: CASSSRGRTDTQYF. The CDR3 DNA reads TGTGCCAGCAGCTCCCGGGGCCGCACAGATACGCAGTATTTT. The whole variable domain, remainder taken from reference TRBV7-9 and TRBJ2-3, is DTGVSQNPRHKITKRGQNVTFRCDPISEHNRLYWYRQTLGQGPEFLTYFQNEAQLEKSRLLSDRFSAERPKGSFSTLEIQRTEQGDSAMYLCASSSRGRTDTQYFGPGTRLTVL.

This clonotype was seen many times. The J gene is TRBJ2-2, the V gene TRBV5-1; D possibly corresponds to TRBD2 (6 bases). Between the trimmed V and J ends, which lost 5 bases and 3 bases, there was a span of 23 bases. The CDR3 runs 18 residues. Germline CDR1 and CDR2: SGHRS and YFSETQ. The CDR3 reads CASRSVVRLRRDTGELFF. Here the CDR3 DNA reads TGCGCCAGCAGGAGCGTCGTACGATTAAGGAGGGACACCGGGGAGCTGTTTTTT.

CDR3 amino acids: CASTPRENTGELFF. In nucleotides, the CDR3 is TGTGCCAGCACCCCAAGGGAGAACACCGGGGAGCTGTTTTTT. This sequence joins TRBV2 and TRBJ2-2; no reliable D call. There are 14 residues in the CDR3. Germline-derived CDR1 and CDR2 are SNHLY and FYNNEI. V lost 7 bases to trimming and J lost 1 base, with 10 bases between them.

Within the sample, this clonotype is medium-sized (0.01 to 0.1%). J is TRBJ2-1 and V is TRBV20-1; 11 bases align to TRBD2. Germline lookup yields CDR1 DFQATT and CDR2 SNEGSKA (reference sequence). The CDR3 contains 14 residues. The junction had 7 bases not matched to a gene; V was cut back by 5 bases and J by 7 bases. The CDR3 region has the DNA TGCAGTGCTCCCACTAGCGGGAGTACGAATGAGCAGTTCTTC. It yields the protein CSAPTSGSTNEQFF.

This clonotype is judged medium-sized. The chain is built from TRBV9 and TRBJ2-6; TRBD2 might be the D (5 bases). V lost 5 bases, J lost 4 bases, and 7 bases lay in between. The CDR3 runs 13 residues. The V gene's germline CDR1 is SGDLS and CDR2 YYNGEE. CDR3 nucleotide sequence: TGTGCCAGCAGGGGGAGCGGGGCCAACGTCCTGACTTTC. It codes for CASRGSGANVLTF.

About this clonotype itself: This may come from a read error, since a much larger clone is one base off. The CDR3 end shows no conserved phenylalanine or tryptophan, and so a read error is likely. The genes are TRBV7-2 and TRBJ1-5; the match to TRBD1 covers 7 bases. This CDR3 has 16 residues. CDR1 SGHTA and CDR2 FQGNSA come from the germline V gene. V trimming: 3 bases; J trimming: 5 bases; junction bases outside the gene matches: 10. The CDR3 region is CASSLTGTGQDQPQHL. In DNA form, the CDR3 reads TGTGCCAGCAGCTTGACTGGGACCGGACAGGATCAGCCCCAGCATTTG.

This clonotype is medium-sized in the sample. At one end the junction does not follow the germline gene, possibly because of a read error. V is TRBV6-5 and J is TRBJ2-2; D gene uncertain. Germline V gene lookup returns CDR1 MNHEY and CDR2 SVGAGI. The CDR3 contains 15 residues. The CDR3 sequence is CASSYGVEDTGELFF. The CDR3 region has the DNA TGTGCCAGCAGTTACGGGGTAGAAGACACAGGGGAGCTGTTTTTT.

This clonotype counts as medium-sized (0.01 to 0.1%). The chain recombines TRBV29-1 with TRBJ2-3; D ambiguous. V was pared by 2 bases and J by 0 bases, with 15 bases between. The CDR3 consists of 16 residues. The germline V gene encodes CDR1 SQVTM and CDR2 ANQGSEA. CDR3 bases: TGCAGCGTTGAACCCGGCAGGAGTACTAGCACAGATACGCAGTATTTT. It codes for CSVEPGRSTSTDTQYF.

This clonotype was counted many times. The chain carries TRBV20-1 and TRBJ2-1, with 11 bases fitting TRBD2. The CDR3 is made up of 18 amino acids. Per the germline V gene, CDR1 is DFQATT and CDR2 is SNEGSKA (reference sequence). Trimming removed 0 bases from V and 8 bases from J; junction bases left unmatched: 15. The CDR3 DNA is TGCAGTGCTAGAGACAGGCTAGCGGGGGGACCTTTCCCACATGAGCAGTTCTTC. Protein: CSARDRLAGGPFPHEQFF.

Many counts were recorded for this clonotype. This chain connects TRBV5-6 to TRBJ1-1; 7 bases are shared with TRBD1. Per the germline V gene, CDR1 is SGHDT and CDR2 is YYEEEE. Germline trimming cut 3 bases from V and 1 base from J; bases unmatched to any gene: 9. This CDR3 has 16 residues. CDR3 bases: TGTGCCAGCAGCTCGAATTCCGGGACAGCGAACACTGAAGCTTTCTTT. This sequence encodes CASSSNSGTANTEAFF.

This clonotype showed up many times. J is TRBJ2-7 and V is TRBV28, with D tentatively TRBD2 (7 bases). Germline V gene sequence: CDR1 MDHEN, CDR2 SYDVKM. The CDR3 sequence is 18 residues long. V lost 4 bases and J 3 bases, leaving 25 bases between the germline ends. CDR3 sequence (DNA): TGTGCCAGCAGTTACTCAAGCGGGATCGGACAGCTTTTCTACGAGCAGTACTTC. Residues: CASSYSSGIGQLFYEQYF.

The V and J genes are TRBV20-1 and TRBJ2-7; D might be TRBD2 (5 bases). This CDR3 is built from 13 residues. The V and J ends lost 6 bases and 0 bases respectively, with 12 bases between them. CDR1 DFQATT and CDR2 SNEGSKA come from the germline V gene (reference sequence). CDR3 sequence: CSARTYHSYEQYF. In DNA, the CDR3 is TGCAGTGCCAGGACTTACCACTCCTACGAGCAGTACTTC.

This clonotype was counted ten times or more. J is TRBJ2-7 and V is TRBV5-4, with D maybe TRBD2 (5 bases). The length of the CDR3 is 16 residues. Trimming cost V 3 bases and J 2 bases, with 18 bases left between them. The germline gives CDR1 SGHNT, CDR2 YYREEE (reference sequence). The chain's CDR3 is CASSSFDGDYAYEQYF. The CDR3 DNA follows: TGTGCCAGCAGCTCCTTCGACGGAGACTACGCCTACGAGCAGTACTTC.

This clonotype appeared many times. V is TRBV19 and J is TRBJ1-6, with D possibly TRBD1 on 5 matching bases. Germline loops: CDR1 LNHDA, CDR2 SQIVND (reference sequence). Between the trimmed V and J ends, which lost 5 bases and 8 bases, there was a span of 16 bases. The CDR3 has 15 amino acids. For the CDR3, the DNA is TGTGCCAGTAGTGCAGGGAGGTATATCGATTCACCCCTCCACTTT. Translation: CASSAGRYIDSPLHF.

In its sample, this clonotype was seen many times. The V call is TRBV5-1, the J call TRBJ2-4; D might be TRBD2 (6 bases). CDR1 and CDR2 from the germline V gene are SGHRS and YFSETQ. This CDR3 has 15 residues. Trimming removed 2 bases at V and 6 bases at J, with 15 bases between. DNA for the CDR3: TGCGCCAGCAGCTTAGCGGGTAGCGTTGGAAACATTCAGTACTTC. The encoded protein is CASSLAGSVGNIQYF.

This clonotype appeared a few times. The rearrangement links TRBV24-1 to TRBJ2-1; D is perhaps TRBD2 (7 bases). CDR1 KGHDR and CDR2 SFDVKD come from the germline V gene. The CDR3 consists of 19 residues. V was shortened by 3 bases and J by 6 bases, with 26 bases between the two germline ends. CDR3 loop: CATSDTPKGGTLKGNEQFF. DNA of the CDR3: TGTGCCACCAGTGATACCCCAAAGGGGGGGACCCTTAAGGGCAATGAGCAGTTCTTC.

Sample share makes this clonotype medium-sized (0.01 to 0.1%). The chain is built from TRBV11-3 and TRBJ2-5; D assignment may be TRBD1 or TRBD2 (6 bases each). This CDR3 is 15 amino acids long. Trimming removed 0 bases from V and 5 bases from J, with 13 bases in between. Germline values: CDR1 SGHNT, CDR2 YENEEA. CDR3 DNA: TGTGCCAGCAGCTTAGAAGGGGGGCCCCAGGAGACCCAGTACTTC. It encodes CASSLEGGPQETQYF.